This T cell receptor (beta chain) was found in a study of blood T cell repertoires in COVID-19. Across the whole study: There were acute and convalescent COVID-19 samples, and they came from the United States, Italy and Spain. The cDNA or gDNA used as material had been derived from T cells, B-cell-depleted T cells, or PBMCs.

Authors' methods: Amplification with reference gene primers provided the estimates of nucleated cell counts. Libraries were prepared by immunoSEQ multiplex PCR; TCRdb keeps only in-frame clonotypes and omits some of them. That table furnishes V, J and clone size, whereas the DNA furnished D and trimming. The data contain 270,000 or so clones, roughly 85% of them singletons. The J segment lost 0 bases and the V segment lost 6 bases, leaving 7 bases of the junction unmatched. CDR1 and CDR2 (germline): KGHSH, LQKENI. The CDR3 spans 16 residues. The chain carries TRBV18 and TRBJ1-5; TRBD1 aligns across 8 bases. The material sequenced was peripheral blood. This TCR was sampled from a woman aged 45 to 65 who had recovered from COVID-19. The CDR3 coding sequence is TGTGCCAGCTCGCCGAGACAGGGGCATAGCAATCAGCCCCAGCATTTT. Protein product: CASSPRQGHSNQPQHF.